These T cell receptor beta chains were read from a single sample in a study of chemoradiotherapy in HPV16-positive cancers. Some clones are missing from TCRdb's copy, which holds only in-frame ones; the method was immunoSEQ multiplex PCR. The table shows 7,000 or so clones, with 89% occurring only once. The source material was tumor tissue, sampled from a patient who underwent chemoradiotherapy. The receptors stem from a human donor with HPV-associated anogenital cancer. The CDR3 runs from the conserved cysteine through the conserved F or W. D genes are given only for firm matches. Clone size, where shown, is once, few, many, or a class for clones that have expanded.

V gene: TRBV29-1; D gene: -; clone size: -; J gene: TRBJ1-2; CDR3 length: 12; CDR3 protein: CSVSSGESGYTF; CDR3 DNA: TGCAGCGTTTCCTCGGGGGAGAGTGGCTACACCTTC
V gene: TRBV7-9; D gene: -; clone size: -; J gene: TRBJ2-7; CDR3 length: 17; CDR3 protein: CASSPSRTDWGSYEQYF; CDR3 DNA: TGTGCCAGCAGCCCCAGCCGGACGGACTGGGGCTCCTACGAGCAGTACTTC
V gene: TRBV27; D gene: -; clone size: -; J gene: TRBJ1-2; CDR3 length: 15; CDR3 protein: CASSLGQGFVYGYTF; CDR3 DNA: TGTGCCAGCAGTTTAGGGCAGGGATTCGTTTATGGCTACACCTTC
V gene: TRBV5-6; D gene: -; clone size: -; J gene: TRBJ1-1; CDR3 length: 16; CDR3 protein: CASSSAVGRLNTEAFF; CDR3 DNA: TGTGCCAGCAGCTCGGCCGTGGGCAGATTGAACACTGAAGCTTTCTTT
V gene: TRBV5-6; D gene: -; clone size: -; J gene: TRBJ2-5; CDR3 length: 12; CDR3 protein: CASSLGAETQYF; CDR3 DNA: TGTGCCAGCAGCTTGGGAGCGGAGACCCAGTACTTC
V gene: TRBV4-2; D gene: -; clone size: once; J gene: TRBJ1-2; CDR3 length: 14; CDR3 protein: CASSQGVGNYGYTF; CDR3 DNA: TGTGCCAGCAGCCAAGGAGTCGGGAACTATGGCTACACCTTC
V gene: TRBV7-2; D gene: -; clone size: -; J gene: TRBJ2-2; CDR3 length: 15; CDR3 protein: CASSLNSRFTGELFF; CDR3 DNA: TGTGCCAGCAGCTTAAATTCCCGATTCACCGGGGAGCTGTTTTTT
V gene: TRBV4-3; D gene: -; clone size: -; J gene: TRBJ2-1; CDR3 length: 17; CDR3 protein: CASSQDQGGHTYNEQFF; CDR3 DNA: TGCGCCAGCAGCCAAGATCAGGGGGGACACACCTACAATGAGCAGTTCTTC
V gene: TRBV18; D gene: TRBD1; clone size: few; J gene: TRBJ2-3; CDR3 length: 14; CDR3 protein: CASSPQGGTDTQYF; CDR3 DNA: TGTGCCAGCTCACCGCAGGGGGGCACAGATACGCAGTATTTT
V gene: TRBV4-3; D gene: TRBD2; clone size: -; J gene: TRBJ2-1; CDR3 length: 16; CDR3 protein: CASSSRTSGRSGEQFF; CDR3 DNA: TGCGCCAGCAGCTCCCGGACTAGCGGGAGAAGTGGTGAGCAGTTCTTC
V gene: TRBV5-1; D gene: TRBD1; clone size: -; J gene: TRBJ2-3; CDR3 length: 16; CDR3 protein: CASSLGAGTRGDTQYF; CDR3 DNA: TGCGCCAGCAGCTTGGGGGCAGGGACCAGGGGGGATACGCAGTATTTT
V gene: TRBV11-1; D gene: -; clone size: -; J gene: TRBJ1-1; CDR3 length: 14; CDR3 protein: CASSLTLLNTEAFF; CDR3 DNA: TGTGCCAGCAGCCTGACGCTATTGAACACTGAAGCTTTCTTT
V gene: TRBV10-2; D gene: -; clone size: once; J gene: TRBJ1-2; CDR3 length: 14; CDR3 protein: CASSELGKYYGYTF; CDR3 DNA: TGCGCCAGCAGTGAGTTAGGGAAATACTATGGCTACACCTTC
V gene: TRBV9; D gene: -; clone size: -; J gene: TRBJ2-3; CDR3 length: 16; CDR3 protein: CASSPRAGEWTDTQYF; CDR3 DNA: TGTGCCAGCAGCCCCCGGGCAGGGGAGTGGACAGATACGCAGTATTTT
V gene: TRBV7-7; D gene: -; clone size: once; J gene: TRBJ1-2; CDR3 length: 9; CDR3 protein: CAVGSGYTF; CDR3 DNA: TGTGCTGTCGGTTCCGGCTACACCTTC
V gene: TRBV7-4; D gene: TRBD2; clone size: -; J gene: TRBJ2-7; CDR3 length: 14; CDR3 protein: CASSFTSGMYEQYF; CDR3 DNA: TGTGCCAGCAGCTTTACTAGCGGGATGTACGAGCAGTACTTC
V gene: TRBV6-1; D gene: -; clone size: -; J gene: TRBJ1-4; CDR3 length: 15; CDR3 protein: CASSPQRGANEKLFF; CDR3 DNA: TGTGCCAGCAGTCCCCAGCGGGGGGCTAATGAAAAACTGTTTTTT
V gene: TRBV11-3; D gene: TRBD1; clone size: -; J gene: TRBJ2-4; CDR3 length: 15; CDR3 protein: CASSLDSGGMDIQYF; CDR3 DNA: TGTGCCAGCAGCTTAGATTCAGGGGGCATGGACATTCAGTACTTC
V gene: TRBV6-5; D gene: -; clone size: -; J gene: TRBJ2-7; CDR3 length: 14; CDR3 protein: CASSSGFGSYEQYF; CDR3 DNA: TGTGCCAGCAGTTCGGGCTTCGGCTCCTACGAGCAGTACTTC
V gene: TRBV5-1; D gene: -; clone size: once; J gene: TRBJ2-3; CDR3 length: 16; CDR3 protein: CASSPLRGFSADTQYF; CDR3 DNA: TGCGCCAGCAGCCCGTTGCGGGGCTTTTCGGCAGATACGCAGTATTTT
V gene: TRBV7-9; D gene: -; clone size: once; J gene: TRBJ2-5; CDR3 length: 13; CDR3 protein: CASSFGEVGTQYF; CDR3 DNA: TGTGCCAGCAGCTTTGGGGAGGTCGGGACCCAGTACTTC
V gene: TRBV7-9; D gene: -; clone size: -; J gene: TRBJ2-2; CDR3 length: 14; CDR3 protein: CASSSIGVTGELFF; CDR3 DNA: TGTGCCAGCAGCTCAATAGGAGTCACAGGGGAGCTGTTTTTT
V gene: TRBV28; D gene: TRBD2; clone size: -; J gene: TRBJ2-7; CDR3 length: 15; CDR3 protein: CASSLRDAAGAEQYF; CDR3 DNA: TGTGCCAGCAGTTTAAGGGACGCAGCGGGAGCCGAGCAGTACTTC
V gene: TRBV7-2; D gene: TRBD2; clone size: -; J gene: TRBJ2-7; CDR3 length: 13; CDR3 protein: CASSARGGYEQYF; CDR3 DNA: TGTGCCAGCAGCGCCCGGGGGGGCTACGAGCAGTACTTC
V gene: TRBV5-6; D gene: TRBD1; clone size: -; J gene: TRBJ2-6; CDR3 length: 18; CDR3 protein: CASSPWAGGLSGANVLTF; CDR3 DNA: TGTGCCAGCAGCCCGTGGGCAGGGGGCCTCTCTGGGGCCAACGTCCTGACTTTC
V gene: TRBV7-9; D gene: -; clone size: -; J gene: TRBJ2-1; CDR3 length: 13; CDR3 protein: CSSGGETDNEQFF; CDR3 DNA: TGTAGCAGTGGAGGGGAGACGGACAATGAGCAGTTCTTC
V gene: TRBV6-5; D gene: -; clone size: -; J gene: TRBJ2-5; CDR3 length: 14; CDR3 protein: CASRPGYLGETQYF; CDR3 DNA: TGTGCCAGCAGGCCAGGGTACCTCGGGGAGACCCAGTACTTC
V gene: TRBV5-5; D gene: -; clone size: -; J gene: TRBJ1-2; CDR3 length: 14; CDR3 protein: CASSLGIVEYGYTF; CDR3 DNA: TGTGCCAGCAGCTTGGGGATAGTGGAGTATGGCTACACCTTC
V gene: TRBV6-6; D gene: -; clone size: -; J gene: TRBJ2-1; CDR3 length: 15; CDR3 protein: CASRSSRSSYNEQFF; CDR3 DNA: TGTGCCAGCAGATCGAGCCGGAGCTCCTACAATGAGCAGTTCTTC
V gene: TRBV6-5; D gene: -; clone size: -; J gene: TRBJ2-7; CDR3 length: 12; CDR3 protein: CASWAGSYEQYF; CDR3 DNA: TGTGCCAGCTGGGCAGGCTCCTACGAGCAGTACTTC
V gene: TRBV19; D gene: TRBD1; clone size: -; J gene: TRBJ2-7; CDR3 length: 15; CDR3 protein: CASSMTGQTSYEQYF; CDR3 DNA: TGTGCCAGTAGTATGACGGGACAGACCTCCTACGAGCAGTACTTC
V gene: TRBV30; D gene: -; clone size: -; J gene: TRBJ2-7; CDR3 length: 11; CDR3 protein: CAWTHMDEQYF; CDR3 DNA: TGTGCCTGGACCCACATGGACGAGCAGTACTTC
V gene: TRBV19; D gene: -; clone size: once; J gene: TRBJ1-5; CDR3 length: 12; CDR3 protein: CASSISRQPQHF; CDR3 DNA: TGTGCCAGTAGTATTTCTCGGCAGCCCCAGCATTTT
V gene: TRBV2; D gene: -; clone size: -; J gene: TRBJ1-2; CDR3 length: 14; CDR3 protein: CASSSRSDGYGYTF; CDR3 DNA: TGTGCCAGCAGCTCCAGGAGCGACGGCTATGGCTACACCTTC
V gene: TRBV5-5; D gene: -; clone size: -; J gene: TRBJ2-1; CDR3 length: 14; CDR3 protein: CASSLVPGSHEQFF; CDR3 DNA: TGTGCCAGCAGCTTGGTTCCTGGAAGCCACGAGCAGTTCTTC
V gene: TRBV9; D gene: -; clone size: -; J gene: TRBJ2-7; CDR3 length: 12; CDR3 protein: CASAGSSHEQYF; CDR3 DNA: TGTGCCAGCGCAGGGAGTTCCCACGAGCAGTACTTC
V gene: TRBV6-6; D gene: TRBD1; clone size: -; J gene: TRBJ2-5; CDR3 length: 16; CDR3 protein: CASSYSMDRGGETQYF; CDR3 DNA: TGTGCCAGCAGTTACTCAATGGACAGGGGTGGCGAGACCCAGTACTTC
V gene: TRBV19; D gene: TRBD2; clone size: -; J gene: TRBJ2-3; CDR3 length: 15; CDR3 protein: CASSTGTSGSDTQYF; CDR3 DNA: TGTGCCAGTAGCACCGGGACTAGCGGATCAGATACGCAGTATTTT
V gene: TRBV27; D gene: TRBD1; clone size: once; J gene: TRBJ1-2; CDR3 length: 17; CDR3 protein: CASSPEPYRGLGYGYTF; CDR3 DNA: TGTGCCAGCAGTCCAGAACCATACAGGGGGCTGGGGTATGGCTACACCTTC
V gene: TRBV19; D gene: -; clone size: -; J gene: TRBJ1-1; CDR3 length: 13; CDR3 protein: CASSSPTGTEAFF; CDR3 DNA: TGTGCCAGTAGTTCTCCGACGGGGACTGAAGCTTTCTTT
V gene: TRBV19; D gene: TRBD1; clone size: -; J gene: TRBJ2-5; CDR3 length: 13; CDR3 protein: CATRDSQPETQYF; CDR3 DNA: TGTGCCACCCGGGACAGCCAGCCTGAGACCCAGTACTTC
V gene: TRBV30; D gene: TRBD2; clone size: once; J gene: TRBJ2-4; CDR3 length: 19; CDR3 protein: CAWSVVLTSGSGAKNIQYF; CDR3 DNA: TGTGCCTGGAGTGTAGTATTGACTAGCGGGAGTGGGGCCAAAAACATTCAGTACTTC
V gene: TRBV19; D gene: -; clone size: -; J gene: TRBJ1-4; CDR3 length: 15; CDR3 protein: CASSPGVATNEKLFF; CDR3 DNA: TGTGCCAGTAGTCCAGGGGTTGCAACTAATGAAAAACTGTTTTTT
V gene: TRBV7-2; D gene: TRBD1; clone size: -; J gene: TRBJ1-1; CDR3 length: 17; CDR3 protein: CASRPATGAQGNTEAFF; CDR3 DNA: TGTGCCAGCAGACCGGCGACAGGGGCGCAGGGGAACACTGAAGCTTTCTTT
V gene: TRBV6-6; D gene: TRBD1; clone size: -; J gene: TRBJ1-4; CDR3 length: 15; CDR3 protein: CASSYSDRGYEKLFF; CDR3 DNA: TGTGCCAGCAGTTACTCAGACAGGGGCTATGAAAAACTGTTTTTT